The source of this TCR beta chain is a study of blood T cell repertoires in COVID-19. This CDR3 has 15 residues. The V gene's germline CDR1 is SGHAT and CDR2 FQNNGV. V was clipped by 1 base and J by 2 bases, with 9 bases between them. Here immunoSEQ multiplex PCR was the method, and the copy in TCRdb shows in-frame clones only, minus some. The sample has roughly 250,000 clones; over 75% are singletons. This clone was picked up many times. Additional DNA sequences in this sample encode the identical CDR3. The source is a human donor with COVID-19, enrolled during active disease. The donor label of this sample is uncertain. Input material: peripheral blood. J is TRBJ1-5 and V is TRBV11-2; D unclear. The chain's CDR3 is CASSLGRSGNQPQHF. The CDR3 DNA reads TGTGCCAGCAGCTTAGGCAGATCTGGCAATCAGCCCCAGCATTTT. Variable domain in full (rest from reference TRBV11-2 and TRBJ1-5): EAGVAQSPRYKIIEKRQSVAFWCNPISGHATLYWYQQILGQGPKLLIQFQNNGVVDDSQLPKDRFSAERLKGVDSTLKIQPAKLEDSAVYLCASSLGRSGNQPQHFGDGTRLSIL.